The next 32 T cell receptor beta chains were all read from a single sample in a study of blood T cell repertoires in COVID-19. Produced via immunoSEQ multiplex PCR; TCRdb's table is partial and in-frame only. The repertoire holds about 140,000 clones, with around 82% as singletons. Sequencing was performed on PBMCs or T cells enriched from blood (not recorded which). All receptors derive from a man between 35 and 55 years old with acute COVID-19.

The V and J genes are TRBV27 and TRBJ2-2; 7 nucleotides line up with TRBD1. The CDR3 spans 16 residues. V dropped 6 bases and J dropped 6; count of bases not matched to a gene: 13. CDR1 and CDR2 (germline): MNHEY, SMNVEV (reference sequence). In DNA, the CDR3 is TGTGCCAGCAGGCCTCGACAGGGATCCCCACCCGGGGAGCTGTTTTTT. It codes for CASRPRQGSPPGELFF.

The chain couples TRBV2 to TRBJ1-1; 10 positions agree with TRBD1. With V trimmed by 6 bases and J by 4 bases, 2 bases remained unmatched. In germline, CDR1 is SNHLY, CDR2 FYNNEI. This CDR3 spans 13 amino acids. The CDR3 bases are TGTGCCAGCAGGCGGGACAGGGGCACTGAAGCTTTCTTT. Protein: CASRRDRGTEAFF.

The genes are TRBV7-2 and TRBJ1-1, with D hard to call. Germline CDR1 is SGHTA and CDR2 is FQGNSA. V shed 5 bases and J shed 0 bases, with 13 bases lying between them. The CDR3 totals 15 residues. Written as DNA, the CDR3 is TGTGCCAGCAGCCTCACTTTTGCCCTGAACACTGAAGCTTTCTTT. Its translation: CASSLTFALNTEAFF. Complete variable domain (other parts from reference TRBV7-2 and TRBJ1-1): GAGVSQSPSNKVTEKGKDVELRCDPISGHTALYWYRQSLGQGLEFLIYFQGNSAPDKSGLPSDRFSAERTGGSVSTLTIQRTQQEDSAVYLCASSLTFALNTEAFFGQGTRLTVV.

The rearrangement joins TRBV6-4 to TRBJ2-7, with D possibly matching TRBD2 (5 bases). The V end was cut by 11 bases, the J end by 6 bases, with 32 bases between. CDR1 is MRHNA, CDR2 SNTAGT, per germline. CDR3 length equals 17 residues. The CDR3 DNA sequence: TGTGCCTCCAGTATTAGATCAACCGGGGTGGGAGTCTGCGAGCAGTACTTC. Translating gives CASSIRSTGVGVCEQYF.

The J gene is TRBJ1-1, the V gene TRBV6-5, with 10 positions matching TRBD1. With 9 bases clipped from V and 0 bases from J, the junction kept 4 bases outside the gene matches. The CDR3 spans 14 residues. Germline lookup yields CDR1 MNHEY and CDR2 SVGAGI. The CDR3: CASGTGVMNTEAFF. CDR3 bases: TGTGCCAGTGGGACAGGGGTAATGAACACTGAAGCTTTCTTT.

This clone was seen a few times. The CDR3 loop reads CASSQNRNQPQHF. The CDR3 DNA is TGTGCCAGCAGCCAAAACAGGAATCAGCCCCAGCATTTT. This chain connects TRBV6-5 to TRBJ1-5; maybe TRBD1 (5 bases). The CDR3 contains 13 residues. The ends were cut back, 6 bases at V and 4 bases at J, with 10 bases in the middle. The germline V gene encodes CDR1 MNHEY and CDR2 SVGAGI.

The chain has TRBV4-2 and TRBJ1-1; D gene uncertain. The CDR3 covers 14 residues. Germline V gives CDR1 LGHNA, CDR2 YNFKEQ. Trimming cost V 5 bases and J 3 bases, with 13 bases left between them. In DNA, the CDR3 is TGTGCCAGCAGCACAAATTTGGCAGACACTGAAGCTTTCTTT. Translation: CASSTNLADTEAFF.

This chain connects TRBV3-1 (or the pseudogene TRBV3-2) to TRBJ2-5; TRBD2 matches at 8 bases. The length of the CDR3 is 14 residues. Looked up from germline, CDR1 is LGHDT and CDR2 is YNNKEL (reference sequence). Trimming at V came to 5 bases and at J to 0 bases, leaving 2 bases not matched to a gene. The CDR3 protein is CASSSLADQETQYF. Written as DNA, the CDR3 is TGTGCCAGCAGCTCACTAGCGGACCAAGAGACCCAGTACTTC.

This chain uses TRBV9 with TRBJ2-2, with D possibly TRBD1 on 5 matching bases. The ends were cut back, 3 bases at V and 5 bases at J, with 17 bases in the middle. In germline, CDR1 is SGDLS, CDR2 YYNGEE. The CDR3 sequence is 16 residues long. The DNA of the CDR3 is TGTGCCAGCAGCGCGGAAGGGGCTACGGAGACCGGGGAGCTGTTTTTT. This encodes CASSAEGATETGELFF.

The chain has TRBV28 and TRBJ1-1; 7 nucleotides agree with TRBD1. Germline lookup yields CDR1 MDHEN and CDR2 SYDVKM. The CDR3 spans 15 residues. The V and J ends lost 5 bases and 0 bases, in that order; junction bases with no gene match: 6. This CDR3 reads CASSPWDRLNTEAFF. DNA for the CDR3: TGTGCCAGCAGTCCCTGGGACAGACTGAACACTGAAGCTTTCTTT. The full variable domain, with the rest looked up from reference TRBV28 and TRBJ1-1, is DVKVTQSSRYLVKRTGEKVFLECVQDMDHENMFWYRQDPGLGLRLIYFSYDVKMKEKGDIPEGYSVSREKKERFSLILESASTNQTSMYLCASSPWDRLNTEAFFGQGTRLTVV.

The chain joins TRBV7-2 to TRBJ2-2, with 7 bases lining up with TRBD1. The ends lost 5 bases at V and 7 bases at J; junction bases unmatched: 7. This CDR3 spans 14 amino acids. Germline CDR1 SGHTA, CDR2 FQGNSA. This CDR3 reads CASSPTGVNGELFF. The CDR3, as DNA: TGTGCCAGCAGCCCAACAGGGGTGAACGGGGAGCTGTTTTTT.

The sample holds one count of this clone. The V and J genes are TRBV18 and TRBJ2-3; no reliable D call. In germline, CDR1 is KGHSH, CDR2 LQKENI. The CDR3 is 12 amino acids. V was clipped by 4 bases and J by 4 bases, with 6 bases between them. DNA for the CDR3: TGTGCCAGCTCACTCCGGGCAGATACGCAGTATTTT. Its translation: CASSLRADTQYF.

This clone was counted between two and nine times. The V gene is TRBV3-1 (or the pseudogene TRBV3-2), the J gene TRBJ2-2; TRBD1 matches 9 bases. The germline V gene has CDR1 LGHDT and CDR2 YNNKEL (reference sequence). Germline trimming cut 8 bases from V and 0 bases from J; bases unmatched to any gene: 7. CDR3 size: 16 residues. CDR3 nucleotides: TGTGCCAGCTCAGACAGGGGGTACGCGAACACCGGGGAGCTGTTTTTT. Encoded protein: CASSDRGYANTGELFF.

V is TRBV5-4 and J is TRBJ2-7, with D possibly being TRBD2 (7 bases). The CDR3 extends over 15 amino acids. V was pared by 5 bases and J by 7 bases, with 22 bases between. Germline CDR1 is SGHNT and CDR2 is YYREEE (reference sequence). In DNA, the CDR3 is TGTGCCAGCAGATACCAAGGGGGGGCCAATGAAGAGCAGTACTTC. Translated: CASRYQGGANEEQYF.

This chain uses TRBV19 with TRBJ1-5, with D unresolved. Germline V gene sequence: CDR1 LNHDA, CDR2 SQIVND (reference sequence). V lost 5 bases and J lost 1, with 6 bases in between. The CDR3 spans 13 residues. CDR3 coding DNA: TGTGCCAGTAGTTTCGGGAGCAATCAGCCCCAGCATTTT. It encodes CASSFGSNQPQHF.

This clone was recorded only once. The chain links TRBV13 to TRBJ2-2, with unresolved D. The CDR3 is 16 amino acids. V lost 1 base and J 3 bases, leaving 12 bases between the germline ends. CDR1 is PRHDT, CDR2 FYEKMQ, per germline (reference sequence). CDR3 region: CASSLEWAQDTGELFF. CDR3 bases: TGTGCCAGCAGCTTAGAGTGGGCGCAGGACACCGGGGAGCTGTTTTTT.

CDR3 sequence (DNA): TGTGCCAGCAGTTTCCGGGACAGTTTCGACGAGCAGTACTTC. This codes for CASSFRDSFDEQYF. The chain recombines TRBV27 with TRBJ2-7; 7 bases match TRBD1. Germline V lookup: CDR1 MNHEY, CDR2 SMNVEV (reference sequence). The V gene end was trimmed by 3 bases and the J gene end by 5 bases; junction bases not matched to a gene: 7. CDR3 size: 14 residues.

This clone was observed a few times. V is TRBV4-1 and J is TRBJ1-2; a weak D match, TRBD1 (5 bases). CDR3 size: 16 residues. With 2 bases removed from V and 0 bases from J, the gap between germline ends came to 13 bases. Germline V CDR1 and CDR2: MGHRA, YSYEKL. DNA of the CDR3: TGCGCCAGCAGCCAATCAAGGGGCAGAGCTAACTATGGCTACACCTTC. Encoded protein: CASSQSRGRANYGYTF.

The chain recombines TRBV7-7 with TRBJ2-5; 8 bases agree with TRBD2. V lost 5 bases to trimming and J lost 3 bases; unmatched junction nucleotides: 8. The length of the CDR3 is 15 residues. Germline-derived CDR1 and CDR2 are SSHAT and FNYEAQ (reference sequence). The CDR3 here is CASSPRAGGEETQYF. The CDR3, as DNA: TGTGCCAGCAGCCCCCGGGCGGGGGGCGAAGAGACCCAGTACTTC.

V is TRBV11-2 and J is TRBJ2-1, with TRBD2 matching over 8 bases. The CDR3 sequence is 16 residues long. Germline V gene data show CDR1 as SGHAT and CDR2 as FQNNGV. J was trimmed by 4 bases and V by 2 bases; bases with no gene match: 7. In DNA form, the CDR3 reads TGTGCCAGCAGCTTAAAACTAGCGGAATCATACAATGAGCAGTTCTTC. This codes for CASSLKLAESYNEQFF. The whole variable domain, remainder taken from reference TRBV11-2 and TRBJ2-1, is EAGVAQSPRYKIIEKRQSVAFWCNPISGHATLYWYQQILGQGPKLLIQFQNNGVVDDSQLPKDRFSAERLKGVDSTLKIQPAKLEDSAVYLCASSLKLAESYNEQFFGPGTRLTVL.

This clone is a singleton in its sample. This sample includes further DNA sequences coding for the same CDR3. Written as DNA, the CDR3 is TGTGCCAGCAGTTATGGTAGGAACACCGGGGAGCTGTTTTTT. Protein product: CASSYGRNTGELFF. This rearrangement joins TRBV6-2 or TRBV6-3 to TRBJ2-2; D not resolved. The germline V gene encodes CDR1 MNHEY and CDR2 SVGEGT. The CDR3 runs 14 residues. Trimming took off 3 bases at V and 1 base at J, with 6 bases between the two ends.

The V gene is TRBV2, the J gene TRBJ2-3, with 7 bases that match TRBD1. The CDR3 contains 20 residues. CDR1 and CDR2 from the germline V gene are SNHLY and FYNNEI. Trimming at V came to 3 bases and at J to 4 bases, leaving 22 bases not matched to a gene. CDR3 amino acids: CASSDGVVRGSGPQADTQYF. CDR3 coding DNA: TGTGCCAGCAGTGATGGTGTTGTCAGGGGGTCTGGACCACAGGCAGATACGCAGTATTTT. Filled out from reference TRBV2 and TRBJ2-3, the complete variable domain reads EPEVTQTPSHQVTQMGQEVILRCVPISNHLYFYWYRQILGQKVEFLVSFYNNEISEKSEIFDDQFSVERPDGSNFTLKIRSTKLEDSAMYFCASSDGVVRGSGPQADTQYFGPGTRLTVL.

A few counts support this clone. The chain combines TRBV4-3 with TRBJ1-2; 8 nucleotides match TRBD1. V gave up 0 bases and J gave up 3 bases; unmatched junction bases: 9. The length of the CDR3 is 17 residues. CDR1 and CDR2 (germline): LGHNA, YSLEER. In nucleotides, the CDR3 is TGCGCCAGCAGCCAAGATGCAGGGGGCTCTATCTACTATGGCTACACCTTC. Protein product: CASSQDAGGSIYYGYTF.

The chain links TRBV6-5 to TRBJ2-7, with a weak D call TRBD2 (5 bases). CDR1 and CDR2 from the germline V gene are MNHEY and SVGAGI. The germline V and J ends were trimmed by 6 bases and 3 bases, with 12 bases remaining between them. This CDR3 region has 13 residues. The CDR3 region has the DNA TGTGCCAGCAGCCCCGAGGGTATCTACGAGCAGTACTTC. Translating gives CASSPEGIYEQYF.

The gene calls are TRBV28 and TRBJ1-5; D possibly corresponds to TRBD1 (6 bases). Trimming took 7 bases from V and 0 from J, leaving 16 bases between them. CDR1 is MDHEN, CDR2 SYDVKM, per germline. The CDR3 loop spans 16 amino acids. The CDR3 protein is CASMYGQIYSNQPQHF. The CDR3 region has the DNA TGTGCCAGCATGTATGGACAGATTTATAGCAATCAGCCCCAGCATTTT.

The chain joins TRBV7-6 to TRBJ1-1; a weak D match, TRBD1 (5 bases). The CDR3 loop spans 14 amino acids. V lost 4 bases and J lost 0, with 9 bases in between. CDR1 is SGHVS, CDR2 FNYEAQ, per germline. CDR3 loop: CASSSGHLNTEAFF. Here the CDR3 DNA reads TGTGCCAGCAGCTCAGGACACCTGAACACTGAAGCTTTCTTT.

This rearrangement joins TRBV7-2 to TRBJ2-3; 10 nucleotides align to TRBD2. The germline gives CDR1 SGHTA, CDR2 FQGNSA. This CDR3 is built from 15 residues. V lost 2 bases and J lost 9; bases outside the gene matches: 8. The CDR3 loop reads CASSLTSGVAITQYF. The CDR3 DNA sequence: TGTGCCAGCAGCTTAACTAGCGGGGTGGCTATAACGCAGTATTTT.

The table lists this clone with a count of one. The chain joins TRBV19 to TRBJ2-5; TRBD1 is a possible D gene (5 bases). Deletions cut 1 base from V and 1 base from J, with 7 bases between. CDR3 length: 14 amino acids. Germline-derived CDR1 and CDR2 are LNHDA and SQIVND (reference sequence). CDR3 protein: CASSIGQGQETQYF. CDR3 nucleotide sequence: TGTGCCAGTAGTATAGGGCAGGGCCAAGAGACCCAGTACTTC.

The chain employs TRBV3-1 (or the pseudogene TRBV3-2) and TRBJ1-6; a possible D gene is TRBD1 (5 bases). The germline V and J ends were trimmed by 1 base and 9 bases, with 10 bases remaining between them. Germline V gene data show CDR1 as LGHDT and CDR2 as YNNKEL (reference sequence). The CDR3 sequence is 14 residues long. The CDR3 sequence: CASSQVGRGSPLHF. In DNA form, the CDR3 reads TGTGCCAGCAGCCAAGTAGGGAGGGGTTCACCCCTCCACTTT.

The V call is TRBV7-9, the J call TRBJ2-1; D may be TRBD1 (5 bases). V was cut by 5 bases and J by 4 bases, with 9 bases left in between. This CDR3 region has 13 residues. Germline lookup yields CDR1 SEHNR and CDR2 FQNEAQ (reference sequence). CDR3 region: CASSGTGYNEQFF. In DNA form, the CDR3 reads TGTGCCAGCAGCGGAACAGGTTACAATGAGCAGTTCTTC.

The chain links TRBV7-2 to TRBJ2-7; TRBD2 agrees at 7 bases. This CDR3 contains 14 residues. Germline V gene lookup returns CDR1 SGHTA and CDR2 FQGNSA. The junction had 7 bases not matched to a gene; V was cut back by 3 bases and J by 5 bases. The CDR3 region is CASSLGGLVHEQYF. In nucleotides, the CDR3 is TGTGCCAGCAGCTTGGGAGGGCTGGTCCACGAGCAGTACTTC.

The chain combines TRBV5-1 with TRBJ2-1, with D possibly being TRBD1 (6 bases). V gave up 4 bases and J gave up 1 base, with 9 bases separating them. In germline, CDR1 is SGHRS, CDR2 YFSETQ. The CDR3 spans 14 residues. The CDR3 sequence: CASSGQGSYNEQFF. As DNA, the CDR3 is TGCGCCAGCAGCGGGCAGGGGTCCTACAATGAGCAGTTCTTC.